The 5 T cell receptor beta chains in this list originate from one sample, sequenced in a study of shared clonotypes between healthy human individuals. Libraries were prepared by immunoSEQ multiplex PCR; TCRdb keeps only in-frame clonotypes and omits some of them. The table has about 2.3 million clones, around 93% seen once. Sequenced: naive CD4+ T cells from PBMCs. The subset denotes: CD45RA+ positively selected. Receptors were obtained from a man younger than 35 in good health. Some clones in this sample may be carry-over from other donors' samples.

Here the CDR3 reads CASSLGQGIYEQYF. CDR3 coding DNA: TGTGCCAGCAGTTTAGGGCAGGGGATATACGAGCAGTACTTC. The rearrangement links TRBV28 to TRBJ2-7; D perhaps matches TRBD1 (6 bases). The CDR3 consists of 14 residues. V lost 2 bases and J lost 4, with 12 bases in between. The germline gives CDR1 MDHEN, CDR2 SYDVKM.

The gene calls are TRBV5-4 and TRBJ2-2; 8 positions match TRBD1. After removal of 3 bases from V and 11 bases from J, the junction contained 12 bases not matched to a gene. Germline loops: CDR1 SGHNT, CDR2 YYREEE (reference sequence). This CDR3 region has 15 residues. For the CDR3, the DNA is TGTGCCAGCAGCTCCGGGACAGGTTGGAACGAAGAGCTGTTTTTT. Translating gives CASSSGTGWNEELFF.

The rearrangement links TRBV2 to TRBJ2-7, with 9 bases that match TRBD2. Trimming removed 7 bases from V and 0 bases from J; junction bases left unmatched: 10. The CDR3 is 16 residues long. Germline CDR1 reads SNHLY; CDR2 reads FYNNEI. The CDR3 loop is CASKNRASGISYEQYF. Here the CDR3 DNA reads TGTGCCAGCAAAAATAGGGCTAGCGGGATCTCCTACGAGCAGTACTTC.

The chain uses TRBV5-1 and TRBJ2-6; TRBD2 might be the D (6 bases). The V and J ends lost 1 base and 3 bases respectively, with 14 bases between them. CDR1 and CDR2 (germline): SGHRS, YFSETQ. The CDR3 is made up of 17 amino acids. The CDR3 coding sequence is TGCGCCAGCAGCTTGATCCCCGGGGGTTTTGGGGCCAACGTCCTGACTTTC. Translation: CASSLIPGGFGANVLTF.

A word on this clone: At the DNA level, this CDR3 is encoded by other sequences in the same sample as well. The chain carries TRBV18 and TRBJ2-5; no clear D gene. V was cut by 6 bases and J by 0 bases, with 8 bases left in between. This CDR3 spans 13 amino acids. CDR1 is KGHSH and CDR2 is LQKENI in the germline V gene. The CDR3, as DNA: TGTGCCAGCTCCCCTGGGTACCAAGAGACCCAGTACTTC. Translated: CASSPGYQETQYF.